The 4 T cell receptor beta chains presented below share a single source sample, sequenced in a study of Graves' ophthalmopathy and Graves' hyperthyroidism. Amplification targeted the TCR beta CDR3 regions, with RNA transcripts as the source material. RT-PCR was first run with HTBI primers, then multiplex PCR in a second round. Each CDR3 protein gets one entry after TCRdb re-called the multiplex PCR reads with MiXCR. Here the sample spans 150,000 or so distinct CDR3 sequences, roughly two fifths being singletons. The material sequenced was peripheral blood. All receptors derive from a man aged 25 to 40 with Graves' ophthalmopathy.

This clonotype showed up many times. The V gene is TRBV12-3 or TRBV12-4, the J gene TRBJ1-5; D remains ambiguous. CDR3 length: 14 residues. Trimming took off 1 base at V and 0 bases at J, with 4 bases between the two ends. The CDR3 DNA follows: TGTGCCAGCAGTTTAGTGTATAGCAATCAGCCCCAGCATTTT. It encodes CASSLVYSNQPQHF.

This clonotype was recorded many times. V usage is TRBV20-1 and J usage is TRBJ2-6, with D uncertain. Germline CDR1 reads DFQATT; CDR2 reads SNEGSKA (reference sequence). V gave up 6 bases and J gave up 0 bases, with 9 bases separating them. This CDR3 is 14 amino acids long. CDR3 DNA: TGCAGTGCCCCCCCACGCTCTGGGGCCAACGTCCTGACTTTC. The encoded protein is CSAPPRSGANVLTF.

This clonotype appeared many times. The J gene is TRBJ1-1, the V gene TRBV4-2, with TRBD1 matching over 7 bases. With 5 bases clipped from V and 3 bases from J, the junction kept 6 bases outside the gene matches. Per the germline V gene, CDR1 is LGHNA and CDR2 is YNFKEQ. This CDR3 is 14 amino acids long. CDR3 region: CASSAEQGYTEAFF. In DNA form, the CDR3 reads TGTGCCAGCAGCGCAGAACAGGGGTACACTGAAGCTTTCTTT.

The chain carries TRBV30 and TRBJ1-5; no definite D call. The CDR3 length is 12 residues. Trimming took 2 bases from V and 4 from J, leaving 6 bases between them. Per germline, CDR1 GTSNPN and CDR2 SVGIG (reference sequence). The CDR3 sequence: CAWSNGNQPQHF. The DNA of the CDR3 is TGTGCCTGGAGTAACGGGAATCAGCCCCAGCATTTT.